Listed here is a single T cell receptor beta chain. The target antigen is unknown. Unstimulated PBMCs were sorted into CD3+CD4+ and CD3+CD8+ populations. Assay: immunoSEQ multiplex PCR; the TCRdb copy retains only in-frame clones and omits some. The table shows about 75,000 clones, with around four fifths occurring only once. This CDR3 has 13 residues. Trimming removed 7 bases from V and 2 bases from J, with 9 bases in between. Germline CDR1 is MNHEY and CDR2 is SVGAGI. The sample originates from a study of T cell clones after liver transplantation. About the research overall: TCRbeta sequencing after a pre-transplant mixed lymphocyte reaction identified graft-donor-reactive clones, later tracked in post-transplant blood. Study-wide results and caveats: Migration into the graft, not deletion, may explain lost graft donor-reactive T cells.

The specimen was CD4+ T cells from blood, collected around 50 months after liver transplant. J is TRBJ1-3 and V is TRBV6-5; TRBD1 might be the D (5 bases). This clonotype was obtained from a human patient who received a liver transplant. Some T cells may have come from the graft donor. The CDR3, as DNA: TGTGCCAGCAAGAGGGGAGCTGGAAACACCATATATTTT. It encodes CASKRGAGNTIYF.